The next 13 T cell receptor beta chains were all read from a single sample in a study of blood T cell repertoires in COVID-19. Some clones are missing from TCRdb's copy, which holds only in-frame ones; the method was immunoSEQ multiplex PCR. The repertoire holds around 190,000 clones, with about 88% as singletons. Sequencing was performed on PBMCs or T cells enriched from blood (not recorded which). The receptors stem from a woman in her thirties who had recovered from COVID-19.

This clone was detected a few times. This chain connects TRBV6-5 to TRBJ2-5, with 12 bases lining up with TRBD2. Per germline, CDR1 MNHEY and CDR2 SVGAGI. The CDR3 runs to 15 residues. After removal of 5 bases from V and 7 bases from J, the junction contained 8 bases not matched to a gene. Written as DNA, the CDR3 is TGTGCCAGCAGTAGAGAGACTAGCGGGAGCGGGACCCAGTACTTC. Its protein product is CASSRETSGSGTQYF.

J is TRBJ2-1 and V is TRBV5-8, with 9 bases that match TRBD2. With 0 bases clipped from V and 7 bases from J, the junction kept 11 bases outside the gene matches. The CDR3 contains 17 residues. Germline CDR1 is SGHTS and CDR2 is YDEGEE. CDR3 DNA: TGTGCCAGCAGCTTGGGGCGTCTTAGCGGGAGTTATAATGAGCAGTTCTTC. This codes for CASSLGRLSGSYNEQFF.

Only one count was recorded for this clone. J is TRBJ1-6 and V is TRBV5-1; perhaps TRBD1 as D (5 bases). The length of the CDR3 is 18 residues. The ends were cut back, 0 bases at V and 8 bases at J, with 21 bases in the middle. Germline lookup yields CDR1 SGHRS and CDR2 YFSETQ. CDR3 DNA: TGCGCCAGCAGCTTGGAAGGGGCAACCGCCCTGTACGATTCACCCCTCCACTTT. It yields the protein CASSLEGATALYDSPLHF.

The chain is built from TRBV2 and TRBJ2-7; 8 bases fit TRBD2. CDR3 length equals 16 residues. V dropped 3 bases and J dropped 0; count of bases not matched to a gene: 7. Germline values: CDR1 SNHLY, CDR2 FYNNEI. Here the CDR3 reads CASSDPGGGSSYEQYV. The CDR3 DNA follows: TGTGCCAGCAGTGACCCCGGGGGGGGCAGCTCCTACGAGCAGTACGTC.

V gene TRBV27 combines with J gene TRBJ1-2; 7 nucleotides align to TRBD1. CDR1 and CDR2 (germline): MNHEY, SMNVEV (reference sequence). V lost 0 bases to trimming and J lost 6 bases; unmatched junction nucleotides: 4. The CDR3 extends over 14 amino acids. The CDR3 sequence is CASSLSSRGHGYTF. The CDR3, as DNA: TGTGCCAGCAGTTTATCGTCGAGGGGGCATGGCTACACCTTC.

This sequence joins TRBV9 and TRBJ2-2; TRBD2 matches 9 bases. The CDR3 loop spans 17 amino acids. Looked up from germline, CDR1 is SGDLS and CDR2 is YYNGEE. V was pared by 0 bases and J by 6 bases, with 9 bases of the junction left unmatched. The CDR3 sequence is CASSVDLAGSVAGELFF. DNA for the CDR3: TGTGCCAGCAGCGTAGACCTAGCGGGAAGCGTCGCCGGGGAGCTGTTTTTT.

The chain is built from TRBV7-2 and TRBJ1-3; TRBD1 matches 7 bases. The CDR3 runs 13 residues. Trimming removed 5 bases from V and 7 bases from J; junction bases left unmatched: 5. The germline V gene has CDR1 SGHTA and CDR2 FQGNSA. CDR3 nucleotide sequence: TGTGCCAGCAGCAACTTCAGGGGGAACACCATATATTTT. The encoded protein is CASSNFRGNTIYF. The full variable domain, its missing parts supplied by reference TRBV7-2 and TRBJ1-3, is GAGVSQSPSNKVTEKGKDVELRCDPISGHTALYWYRQSLGQGLEFLIYFQGNSAPDKSGLPSDRFSAERTGGSVSTLTIQRTQQEDSAVYLCASSNFRGNTIYFGEGSWLTVV.

The J gene is TRBJ1-5, the V gene TRBV28, with a tentative D call TRBD1 (5 bases). The CDR3 spans 12 residues. Germline V gene sequence: CDR1 MDHEN, CDR2 SYDVKM. With 7 bases removed from V and 6 bases from J, the gap between germline ends came to 10 bases. CDR3 in amino acids: CASTQGAQPQHF. The CDR3 DNA is TGTGCCAGCACCCAGGGTGCTCAGCCCCAGCATTTT.

The V call is TRBV27, the J call TRBJ2-7, with 11 nucleotides matching TRBD2. After removal of 6 bases from V and 4 bases from J, the junction contained 5 bases not matched to a gene. The germline V gene encodes CDR1 MNHEY and CDR2 SMNVEV (reference sequence). The CDR3 runs 14 residues. The CDR3 nucleotides are TGTGCCAGCAGCCCGCTAGCGGGGGGTTACGAGCAGTACTTC. Its translation is CASSPLAGGYEQYF.

V is TRBV19 and J is TRBJ2-1; possibly TRBD2 for D (6 bases). The germline gives CDR1 LNHDA, CDR2 SQIVND (reference sequence). V lost 4 bases and J lost 3, with 10 bases in between. The CDR3 runs to 14 residues. The CDR3 sequence is CASSSSGRYNEQFF. The CDR3 coding sequence is TGTGCCAGTAGTAGTAGCGGACGCTACAATGAGCAGTTCTTC. Using reference TRBV19 and TRBJ2-1 for the parts outside the CDR3, the full variable domain is DGGITQSPKYLFRKEGQNVTLSCEQNLNHDAMYWYRQDPGQGLRLIYYSQIVNDFQKGDIAEGYSVSREKKESFPLTVTSAQKNPTAFYLCASSSSGRYNEQFFGPGTRLTVL.

A single count supports this clone. CDR3 DNA: TGTGCCATCAGTGACGCGGCTAGCGGGGTCTACGAGCAGTACGTC. Protein sequence: CAISDAASGVYEQYV. V and J are TRBV10-3 and TRBJ2-7, with 9 nucleotides matching TRBD2. With 3 bases clipped from V and 3 bases from J, the junction kept 6 bases outside the gene matches. The CDR3 is 15 residues long. Germline V gene sequence: CDR1 ENHRY, CDR2 SYGVKD.

The chain joins TRBV7-2 to TRBJ2-1; the match to TRBD2 covers 9 bases. V trimming: 5 bases; J trimming: 0 bases; junction bases outside the gene matches: 14. Germline V gene data show CDR1 as SGHTA and CDR2 as FQGNSA. This CDR3 spans 19 amino acids. The CDR3, as DNA: TGTGCCAGCAGCCGCCCCCCCGCCGGTAGCGGGAGCTCCTACAATGAGCAGTTCTTC. Translating it yields CASSRPPAGSGSSYNEQFF.

The chain is built from TRBV7-2 and TRBJ1-2; possibly TRBD1 for D (5 bases). The CDR3 consists of 14 residues. Germline values: CDR1 SGHTA, CDR2 FQGNSA. V was clipped by 6 bases and J by 2 bases, with 13 bases between them. The CDR3 sequence: CASRKEGTNYGYTF. The CDR3 nucleotides are TGTGCCAGCAGGAAGGAGGGGACCAACTATGGCTACACCTTC.